Here is one T cell receptor (beta chain) with its context. The antigen is unknown. The junction departs from the called germline gene at one end, perhaps through a read error. The sample belongs to a study of post-analysis software for immune sequencing data. Whole-study findings and limits: Controls' normalized Chao1 diversity significantly exceeded that of multiple sclerosis patients. Among 5 or 6 TRBV segments more frequent in patients than controls were TRBV5-6, TRBV5-1 and TRBV20-1.

Unique molecular identifiers were built into the TCR beta cDNA libraries. TCRdb recomputed calls from the PCR reads with MiXCR, one row per CDR3 protein. Of around 440,000 distinct CDR3 sequences detected, approximately 45% appear once; the ten largest clones hold 9% to 14%. The CDR3 consists of 16 residues. Germline CDR1 is SGHAT and CDR2 is FQNNGV. The V call is TRBV11-2, the J call TRBJ2-3; 9 bases match TRBD1. This TCR was recovered from a girl aged 5 to 17 with multiple sclerosis. The sequenced sample was blood. The CDR3, as DNA: TGTGCCAGCAGCCCAGGGACAGGGAGGACCACAGGTACGCAGTATTTT. It codes for CASSPGTGRTTGTQYF.